Detailed here is one T cell receptor (beta chain). The target antigen is unknown. This entry is derived from a study of cytomegalovirus exposure and HLA in healthy donors. General study findings and limits: Reports indicated that the classifier achieved high specificity and sensitivity in diagnosing cytomegalovirus status.

Some clones are missing from TCRdb's copy, which holds only in-frame ones; the method was immunoSEQ multiplex PCR. Among over 100,000 clones listed, about 95% were seen once. The CDR3 is made up of 18 amino acids. V was cut by 5 bases and J by 4 bases, with 27 bases left in between. Per germline, CDR1 LNHDA and CDR2 SQIVND (reference sequence). The sequenced material came from PBMCs. This receptor was identified in a woman between 18 and 29 years old in good health and CMV-seronegative. The rearrangement links TRBV19 to TRBJ2-7, with D tentatively TRBD1 (7 bases). The CDR3 region is CASSEVARGGTASYEQYF. The CDR3 nucleotides are TGTGCCAGTAGTGAAGTAGCTCGTGGGGGGACAGCATCTTACGAGCAGTACTTC. The whole variable domain, remainder taken from reference TRBV19 and TRBJ2-7, is DGGITQSPKYLFRKEGQNVTLSCEQNLNHDAMYWYRQDPGQGLRLIYYSQIVNDFQKGDIAEGYSVSREKKESFPLTVTSAQKNPTAFYLCASSEVARGGTASYEQYFGPGTRLTVT.